Included here is one T cell receptor (beta chain) sequence, with context. Antigen unknown. This sample is drawn from a study of CD8 T cells in Susac syndrome. General study points: Regarding the TCR sequencing and HLA analysis, the study admitted that a relatively small number of individuals were involved.

V was trimmed by 2 bases and J by 3 bases, leaving 8 bases between them. This CDR3 has 13 amino acids. RNA in amounts of roughly 0.45 to 1 ug was reverse transcribed with random hexamers. A multiplex approach, immunoSEQ multiplex PCR, amplified TCR beta CDR3 across 54 Vbeta and 13 Jbeta. MiXCR, applied by TCRdb to the immunoSEQ multiplex PCR reads, yields one record per CDR3 protein. The sample has about 200,000 distinct CDR3 sequences; about 94% are singletons. Sequencing was done on a sample of CD8+ T cells from PBMCs. The source of this sequence is a human donor with multiple sclerosis. The chain employs TRBV12-3 or TRBV12-4 and TRBJ2-7; D is unresolved. Here the CDR3 reads CASSLSTFYEQYF. CDR3 sequence (DNA): TGTGCCAGCAGTTTATCAACATTCTACGAGCAGTACTTC.